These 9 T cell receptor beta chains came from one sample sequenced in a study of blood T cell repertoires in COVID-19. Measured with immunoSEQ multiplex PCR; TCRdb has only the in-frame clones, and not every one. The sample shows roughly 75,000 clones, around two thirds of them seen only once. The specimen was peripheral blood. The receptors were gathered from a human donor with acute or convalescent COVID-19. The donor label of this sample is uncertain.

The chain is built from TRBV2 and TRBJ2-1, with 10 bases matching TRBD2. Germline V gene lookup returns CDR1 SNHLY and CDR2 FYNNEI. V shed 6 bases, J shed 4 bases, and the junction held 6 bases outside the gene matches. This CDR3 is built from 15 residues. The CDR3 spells CASSRQREGYNEQFF. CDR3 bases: TGTGCCAGCAGCCGCCAGCGGGAGGGTTACAATGAGCAGTTCTTC.

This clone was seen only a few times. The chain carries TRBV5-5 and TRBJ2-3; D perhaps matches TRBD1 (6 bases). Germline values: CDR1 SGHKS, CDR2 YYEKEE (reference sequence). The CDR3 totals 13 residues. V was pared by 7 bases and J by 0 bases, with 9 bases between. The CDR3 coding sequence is TGTGCCAGCGGACAGCATAGCACAGATACGCAGTATTTT. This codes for CASGQHSTDTQYF. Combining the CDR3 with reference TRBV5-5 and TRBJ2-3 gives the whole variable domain DAGVTQSPTHLIKTRGQQVTLRCSPISGHKSVSWYQQVLGQGPQFIFQYYEKEERGRGNFPDRFSARQFPNYSSELNVNALLLGDSALYLCASGQHSTDTQYFGPGTRLTVL.

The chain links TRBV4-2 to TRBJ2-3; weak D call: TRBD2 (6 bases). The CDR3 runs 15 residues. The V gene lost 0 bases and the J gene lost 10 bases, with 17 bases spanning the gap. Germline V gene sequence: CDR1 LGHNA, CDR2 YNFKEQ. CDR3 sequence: CASSQDLPPEGAQYF. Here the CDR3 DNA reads TGTGCCAGCAGCCAAGATCTCCCCCCGGAGGGCGCGCAGTATTTT.

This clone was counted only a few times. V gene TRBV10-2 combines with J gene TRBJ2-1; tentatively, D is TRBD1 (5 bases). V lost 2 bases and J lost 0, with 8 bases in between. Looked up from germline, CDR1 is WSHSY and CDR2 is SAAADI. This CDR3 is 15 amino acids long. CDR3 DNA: TGCGCCAGCAGTGAGCAGGGAAGCTCCTACAATGAGCAGTTCTTC. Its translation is CASSEQGSSYNEQFF.

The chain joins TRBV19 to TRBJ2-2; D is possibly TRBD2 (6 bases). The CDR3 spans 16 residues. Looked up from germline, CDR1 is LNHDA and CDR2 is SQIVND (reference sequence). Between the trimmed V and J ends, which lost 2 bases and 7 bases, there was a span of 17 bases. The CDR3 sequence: CASSIIRDSGSGELFF. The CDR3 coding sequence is TGTGCCAGTAGTATAATTCGGGACTCCGGGAGCGGGGAGCTGTTTTTT.

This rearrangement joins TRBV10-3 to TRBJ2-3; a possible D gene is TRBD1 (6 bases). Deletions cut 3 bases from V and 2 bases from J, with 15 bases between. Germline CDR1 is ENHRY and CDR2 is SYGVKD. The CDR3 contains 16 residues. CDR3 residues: CAISEQGVTNTDTQYF. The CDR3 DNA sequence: TGTGCCATCAGTGAACAGGGCGTCACTAACACAGATACGCAGTATTTT.

The CDR3 nucleotides are TGTGCCAGCAGTGGGACAGGGTCGGTGGCCCTCCACTTT. Translating it yields CASSGTGSVALHF. The chain has TRBV2 and TRBJ1-6, with TRBD1 identical over 8 bases. Germline assignment: CDR1 SNHLY and CDR2 FYNNEI. Unmatched junction bases numbered 7, after V lost 4 bases and J lost 14 bases. CDR3 size: 13 residues. The variable domain in full, completed from reference TRBV2 and TRBJ1-6, reads EPEVTQTPSHQVTQMGQEVILRCVPISNHLYFYWYRQILGQKVEFLVSFYNNEISEKSEIFDDQFSVERPDGSNFTLKIRSTKLEDSAMYFCASSGTGSVALHFGNGTRLTVT.

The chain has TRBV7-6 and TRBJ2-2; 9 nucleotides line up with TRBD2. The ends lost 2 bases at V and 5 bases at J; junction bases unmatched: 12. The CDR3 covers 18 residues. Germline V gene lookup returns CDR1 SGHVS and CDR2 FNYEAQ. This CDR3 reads CASSLMTAGGLTTGELFF. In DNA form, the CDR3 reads TGTGCCAGCAGCTTAATGACGGCGGGAGGGTTAACTACCGGGGAGCTGTTTTTT.

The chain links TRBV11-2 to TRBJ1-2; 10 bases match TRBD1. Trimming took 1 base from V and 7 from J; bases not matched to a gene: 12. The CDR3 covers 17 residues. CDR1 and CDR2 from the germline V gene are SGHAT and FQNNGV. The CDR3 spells CASSLVGGTGDQRGYTF. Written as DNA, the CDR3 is TGTGCCAGCAGCTTAGTGGGAGGGACAGGGGATCAACGTGGCTACACCTTC.